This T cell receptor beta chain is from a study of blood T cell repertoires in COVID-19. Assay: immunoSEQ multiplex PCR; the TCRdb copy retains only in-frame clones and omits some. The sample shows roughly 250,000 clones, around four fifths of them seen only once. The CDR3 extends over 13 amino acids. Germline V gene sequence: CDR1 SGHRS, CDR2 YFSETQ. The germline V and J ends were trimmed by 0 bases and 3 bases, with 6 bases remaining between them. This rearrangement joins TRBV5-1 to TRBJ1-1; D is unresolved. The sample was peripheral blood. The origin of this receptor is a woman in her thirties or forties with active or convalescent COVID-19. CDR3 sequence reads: CASSLASDTEAFF. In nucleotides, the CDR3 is TGCGCCAGCAGCTTGGCCTCAGACACTGAAGCTTTCTTT.